This passage covers 26 T cell receptor beta chains from one sample sequenced in a study of regulatory T cells in long-lasting Graves disease. Time point reported: newly diagnosed GD, antithyroid drugs for less than 3 months. From RNA extracted from PBMCs, the TCR library was made. Assembly of TCR beta libraries relied on iRepertoire HTBI primers together with Arm-PCR of CDR3 regions. TCRdb processed the multiplex PCR reads anew with MiXCR; each CDR3 protein has one entry. Of around 400,000 distinct CDR3 sequences in the sample, about 16% were seen once. Sequenced material: peripheral blood mononuclear cells (PBMCs), taken at new diagnosis, from a patient treated with antithyroid drugs. The source of these receptors is a female donor with Graves disease.

Many counts were recorded for this clonotype. The gene calls are TRBV5-4 and TRBJ1-1, with 8 bases matching TRBD1. Looked up from germline, CDR1 is SGHNT and CDR2 is YYREEE (reference sequence). The CDR3 covers 13 residues. V was pared by 0 bases and J by 6 bases, with 1 base of the junction left unmatched. CDR3 nucleotide sequence: TGTGCCAGCAGCTTGGACAGGGGGGCTGAAGCTTTCTTT. Its protein is CASSLDRGAEAFF. Filled out from reference TRBV5-4 and TRBJ1-1, the complete variable domain reads ETGVTQSPTHLIKTRGQQVTLRCSSQSGHNTVSWYQQALGQGPQFIFQYYREEENGRGNFPPRFSGLQFPNYSSELNVNALELDDSALYLCASSLDRGAEAFFGQGTRLTVV.

This clonotype appeared many times. V usage is TRBV9 and J usage is TRBJ2-7; 7 nucleotides line up with TRBD1. The CDR3 loop spans 14 amino acids. Germline V gene lookup returns CDR1 SGDLS and CDR2 YYNGEE. V shed 0 bases and J 6 bases; nucleotides not matched to a gene: 6. The CDR3 here is CASSVDAGGVEQYF. The CDR3 DNA sequence: TGTGCCAGCAGCGTAGACGCAGGGGGAGTCGAGCAGTACTTC. The variable domain in full, with the rest retrieved from reference TRBV9 and TRBJ2-7, is DSGVTQTPKHLITATGQRVTLRCSPRSGDLSVYWYQQSLDQGLQFLIQYYNGEERAKGNILERFSAQQFPDLHSELNLSSLELGDSALYFCASSVDAGGVEQYFGPGTRLTVT.

This clonotype was detected only once. The CDR3 DNA sequence: TGTGCCAGTAGTATTATATCAGGGTTGAACACTGAAGCTTTCTTT. Residues: CASSIISGLNTEAFF. This chain joins TRBV19 and TRBJ1-1, with D possibly TRBD1 on 5 matching bases. Looked up from germline, CDR1 is LNHDA and CDR2 is SQIVND (reference sequence). The CDR3 is 15 amino acids. Trimming took off 3 bases at V and 0 bases at J, with 11 bases between the two ends.

This sequence joins TRBV13 and TRBJ2-7; D is perhaps TRBD2 (5 bases). Looked up from germline, CDR1 is PRHDT and CDR2 is FYEKMQ (reference sequence). The CDR3 has 13 amino acids. Trimming took 7 bases from V and 6 from J, leaving 16 bases between them. For the CDR3, the DNA is TGTGCCAGCACCCAAGCGGCGATTACCGAGCAGTACTTC. Protein: CASTQAAITEQYF.

This clonotype was counted many times. This chain links TRBV5-5 with TRBJ2-2, with D maybe TRBD1 (5 bases). The CDR3 extends over 13 amino acids. Between the trimmed V and J ends, which lost 3 bases and 4 bases, there was a span of 7 bases. Per the germline V gene, CDR1 is SGHKS and CDR2 is YYEKEE (reference sequence). Here the CDR3 reads CASSSQGTGELFF. In DNA, the CDR3 is TGTGCCAGCAGCTCGCAGGGCACCGGGGAGCTGTTTTTT.

The rearrangement links TRBV6-1 to TRBJ2-1, with D tentatively TRBD1 (6 bases). Trimming shortened V by 5 bases and J by 0 bases, and 14 bases separated the two germline ends. Germline CDR1 reads MNHNS; CDR2 reads SASEGT. The CDR3 spans 16 residues. CDR3 residues: CASSLGGFSSYNEQFF. CDR3 sequence (DNA): TGTGCCAGCAGTCTAGGGGGATTTAGCTCCTACAATGAGCAGTTCTTC.

This clonotype was picked up many times. The chain has TRBV30 and TRBJ2-1; 8 nucleotides agree with TRBD2. Germline V CDR1 and CDR2: GTSNPN, SVGIG (reference sequence). Unmatched junction bases numbered 13, after V lost 2 bases and J lost 7 bases. This CDR3 is 16 amino acids long. As DNA, the CDR3 is TGTGCCTGGAGTTTCAGCGGGAGTCGCGGCTTTAATGAGCAGTTCTTC. Its translation is CAWSFSGSRGFNEQFF.

In this sample, this clonotype turned up many times. The rearrangement links TRBV6-1 to TRBJ1-5; TRBD1 agrees at 7 bases. Trimming took 8 bases from V and 2 from J; bases not matched to a gene: 15. The germline CDR1 and CDR2 sequences are MNHNS and SASEGT. The CDR3 contains 17 residues. CDR3 residues: CASLIHRQGGRNQPQHF. DNA for the CDR3: TGTGCCAGCCTTATCCACCGACAGGGTGGGCGCAATCAGCCCCAGCATTTT.

There are many counts of this clonotype. The rearrangement joins TRBV9 to TRBJ2-3, with TRBD1 matching over 9 bases. Germline CDR1 and CDR2: SGDLS and YYNGEE. The trim removed 3 bases at V and 13 bases at J, leaving 6 bases unmatched. The CDR3 has 12 residues. CDR3 sequence (DNA): TGTGCCAGCAGCGAAAACAGGGGGCTAAAGTATTTT. Its translation: CASSENRGLKYF.

The table lists this clonotype with many counts. The CDR3 DNA reads TGTGCCAGCAGCTCACTGGGACTGGGGGAGACCCAGTACTTC. It codes for CASSSLGLGETQYF. This chain connects TRBV11-2 to TRBJ2-5; TRBD2 is a possible D gene (6 bases). The V gene's germline CDR1 is SGHAT and CDR2 FQNNGV. The CDR3 is made up of 14 amino acids. V was pared by 4 bases and J by 5 bases, with 14 bases between.

This clonotype was observed at least ten times. The rearrangement links TRBV4-3 to TRBJ2-3; D may be TRBD1 or TRBD2 (6 bases each). CDR3 size: 16 residues. Germline V gene lookup returns CDR1 LGHNA and CDR2 YSLEER. The V end was cut by 0 bases, the J end by 4 bases, with 14 bases between. The CDR3, as DNA: TGCGCCAGCAGCCAAGATCGGGGGCGCGGGGCAGATACGCAGTATTTT. As protein: CASSQDRGRGADTQYF.

This clonotype showed up many times. The rearrangement links TRBV11-2 to TRBJ1-1, with D possibly being TRBD1 (5 bases). Germline V gene lookup returns CDR1 SGHAT and CDR2 FQNNGV. The germline V and J ends were trimmed by 4 bases and 0 bases, with 9 bases remaining between them. CDR3 length: 14 amino acids. The chain's CDR3 is CASSWTRMNTEAFF. The CDR3 DNA sequence: TGTGCCAGCAGCTGGACAAGAATGAACACTGAAGCTTTCTTT. Looking up the rest from reference TRBV11-2 and TRBJ1-1 gives the full variable domain: EAGVAQSPRYKIIEKRQSVAFWCNPISGHATLYWYQQILGQGPKLLIQFQNNGVVDDSQLPKDRFSAERLKGVDSTLKIQPAKLEDSAVYLCASSWTRMNTEAFFGQGTRLTVV.

Many counts were recorded for this clonotype. This chain joins TRBV7-2 and TRBJ2-7; TRBD1 aligns across 8 bases. The CDR3 is 15 amino acids. The germline V gene has CDR1 SGHTA and CDR2 FQGNSA. Trimming at V came to 1 base and at J to 3 bases, leaving 5 bases not matched to a gene. CDR3 nucleotide sequence: TGTGCCAGCAGCTTAGTAGGACAGGGAGACTACGAGCAGTACTTC. This sequence encodes CASSLVGQGDYEQYF.

This clonotype has ten or more counts. V and J are TRBV12-5 and TRBJ2-7, with TRBD1 identical over 7 bases. After removal of 5 bases from V and 4 bases from J, the junction contained 17 bases not matched to a gene. This CDR3 has 17 residues. Germline V lookup: CDR1 LGHNT, CDR2 FRNRAP. In DNA, the CDR3 is TGTGCTAGTGGTATGCGCCGGGGTTCGGGACAGCAATACGAGCAGTACTTC. Translation: CASGMRRGSGQQYEQYF.

This clonotype was seen repeatedly, ten times or more. The rearrangement links TRBV20-1 to TRBJ2-5; no definite D call. This CDR3 has 12 residues. The germline gives CDR1 DFQATT, CDR2 SNEGSKA (reference sequence). V was cut by 1 base and J by 6 bases, with 9 bases left in between. The CDR3 sequence is CSARVRSKTQYF. The DNA for the CDR3 is TGCAGTGCTAGAGTTCGGTCGAAGACCCAGTACTTC.

On this clonotype: A far larger clone is only one base removed, so a read error is likely. The chain uses TRBV11-3 and TRBJ2-1; D gene uncertain. V lost 1 base and J lost 9, with 10 bases in between. Germline loops: CDR1 SGHNT, CDR2 YENEEA. This CDR3 is built from 13 residues. The CDR3 DNA is TGTGCCAGCAGCTTAGCGGTGACCAGTGAGCAGTTCTTC. This codes for CASSLAVTSEQFF. The variable domain in full, with the rest retrieved from reference TRBV11-3 and TRBJ2-1, is EAGVVQSPRYKIIEKKQPVAFWCNPISGHNTLYWYLQNLGQGPELLIRYENEEAVDDSQLPKDRFSAERLKGVDSTLKIQPAELGDSAVYLCASSLAVTSEQFFGPGTRLTVL.

This clonotype was recorded at least ten times. The J gene is TRBJ1-2, the V gene TRBV7-9; D might be TRBD1 (5 bases). The V gene lost 4 bases and the J gene lost 3 bases, with 21 bases spanning the gap. The CDR3 has 17 amino acids. Germline assignment: CDR1 SEHNR and CDR2 FQNEAQ (reference sequence). The CDR3 protein is CASSSGGAGPSDYGYTF. CDR3 sequence (DNA): TGTGCCAGCAGCTCCGGCGGGGCAGGGCCTTCGGACTATGGCTACACCTTC.

This clonotype was counted a few times. The chain joins TRBV5-1 to TRBJ1-3, with D perhaps matching TRBD1 (6 bases). Germline CDR1 is SGHRS and CDR2 is YFSETQ. V was shortened by 4 bases and J by 1 base, with 15 bases between the two germline ends. The CDR3 is made up of 16 amino acids. The CDR3 DNA reads TGCGCCAGCAGCCCAGCCCCAGGGGTTTCTGGAAACACCATATATTTT. As protein: CASSPAPGVSGNTIYF.

This clonotype was counted many times. The chain joins TRBV7-2 to TRBJ2-1; TRBD1 agrees at 7 bases. The CDR3 is 17 amino acids. The germline gives CDR1 SGHTA, CDR2 FQGNSA. The J segment lost 2 bases and the V segment lost 1 base, leaving 8 bases of the junction unmatched. The CDR3 reads CASSLEVLGGPYNEQFF. Here the CDR3 DNA reads TGTGCCAGCAGCTTAGAAGTTCTAGGGGGCCCCTACAATGAGCAGTTCTTC.

This clonotype was observed at least ten times. The chain couples TRBV5-1 to TRBJ2-1; 9 bases line up with TRBD2. Germline V gene lookup returns CDR1 SGHRS and CDR2 YFSETQ. The J segment lost 8 bases and the V segment lost 5 bases, leaving 8 bases of the junction unmatched. There are 14 residues in the CDR3. In nucleotides, the CDR3 is TGCGCCAGCAGTAACGCGGGAGGGCCCTATGAGCAGTTCTTC. Protein sequence: CASSNAGGPYEQFF.

This clonotype was counted at least ten times. V usage is TRBV12-3 or TRBV12-4 and J usage is TRBJ1-1, with D tentatively TRBD1 (5 bases). The V and J ends lost 6 bases and 5 bases respectively, with 22 bases between them. The CDR3 spans 16 residues. The CDR3 sequence is CASSPFGAGRETEAFF. The CDR3 coding sequence is TGTGCCAGCAGCCCATTCGGGGCGGGGAGGGAGACTGAAGCTTTCTTT.

The sample holds a few counts of this clonotype. Given a much more abundant clone one base away, this may be a read error. The chain combines TRBV11-2 with TRBJ2-7; possibly TRBD2 for D (5 bases). The CDR3 runs 14 residues. From germline, CDR1 is SGHAT and CDR2 FQNNGV. CDR3 nucleotide sequence: TGTGCCAGCAGCTTGGACTGGAGCTCCTGCGAGCAGTACTTC. This sequence encodes CASSLDWSSCEQYF.

The chain joins TRBV4-3 to TRBJ2-7; D possibly matches TRBD1 or TRBD2 (5 bases each). The germline CDR1 and CDR2 sequences are LGHNA and YSLEER. V shed 0 bases and J shed 6 bases, with 18 bases lying between them. The CDR3 spans 16 residues. The CDR3 DNA is TGCGCCAGCAGCCAAGACAACCGGGACCTCAAGGGCGAGCAGTACTTC. Translating it yields CASSQDNRDLKGEQYF.

As regards this clonotype: A clone one base away is much larger, so this may be a read error. The V gene is TRBV5-5, the J gene TRBJ2-5; 7 bases agree with TRBD1. V gave up 4 bases and J gave up 5 bases; unmatched junction bases: 14. The CDR3 runs to 16 residues. From germline, CDR1 is SGHKS and CDR2 YYEKEE (reference sequence). CDR3 region: CASSPRPTGRVETQYF. In DNA, the CDR3 is TGTGCCAGCAGCCCTCGACCGACAGGGAGAGTTGAGACCCAGTACTTC.

This clonotype showed up just a few times. This chain links TRBV19 with TRBJ1-1, with 10 bases aligning to TRBD1. The CDR3 is made up of 14 amino acids. Germline V CDR1 and CDR2: LNHDA, SQIVND (reference sequence). The J segment lost 6 bases and the V segment lost 7 bases, leaving 8 bases of the junction unmatched. CDR3 sequence: CASTKTGGSSEAFF. The CDR3 DNA sequence: TGTGCCAGTACAAAGACAGGGGGCTCGTCTGAAGCTTTCTTT.

There are a few counts of this clonotype. The chain employs TRBV9 and TRBJ1-5; D gene unclear. CDR1 SGDLS and CDR2 YYNGEE come from the germline V gene. Deletions cut 0 bases from V and 6 bases from J, with 10 bases between. The CDR3 contains 14 residues. DNA for the CDR3: TGTGCCAGCAGCGTAGACGGGTCGGGTCAGCCCCAGCATTTT. Translation gives CASSVDGSGQPQHF.